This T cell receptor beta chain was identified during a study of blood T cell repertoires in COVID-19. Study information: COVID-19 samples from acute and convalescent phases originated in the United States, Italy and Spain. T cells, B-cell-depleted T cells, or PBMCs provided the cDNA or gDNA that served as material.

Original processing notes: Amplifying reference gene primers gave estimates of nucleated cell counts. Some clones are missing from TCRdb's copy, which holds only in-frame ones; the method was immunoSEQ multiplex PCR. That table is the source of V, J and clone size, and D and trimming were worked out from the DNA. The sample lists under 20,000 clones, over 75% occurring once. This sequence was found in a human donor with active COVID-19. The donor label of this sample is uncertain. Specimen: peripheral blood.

In DNA, the CDR3 is TGTGCCAGCTCACCTACCGGACGTTCTGGTTCAGGGAGCAATCAGCCCCAGCATTTT. This codes for CASSPTGRSGSGSNQPQHF. The chain couples TRBV18 to TRBJ1-5; D perhaps matches TRBD1 (5 bases). Looked up from germline, CDR1 is KGHSH and CDR2 is LQKENI. This CDR3 is built from 19 residues. V was shortened by 3 bases and J by 1 base, with 22 bases between the two germline ends.